Following are 7 T cell receptor beta chains from one sample sequenced in a study of spatial heterogeneity in lung cancer (dated by TCRdb to the late 2010s). The library was prepared using 5' RACE. TCRdb records NextSeq 500 as the sequencer. TCRdb reran the public reads through fastp at Q25 and MiXCR, keeping productive beta chains. Rows merge per CDR3 protein into single entries with the most common DNA and genes. This sample has roughly 48,000 distinct CDR3 sequences in its table, and approximately 12% of those were observed once. The top ten hold 40% to 50% of the sample. The sample's time point, from its label and the paper: sample taken at primary tumor resection. Without any cell sorting, TCR sequencing was performed on whole RNA extracted either from tumor and nontumor lung tissue or from cryopreserved PBMC samples. The sequenced sample was PBMCs, obtained at surgery. The receptors were gathered from a female donor with early-stage non-small cell lung cancer.

Only a few counts were recorded for this clonotype. The CDR3 loop is CASSPGSQITDTQYF. The CDR3 region has the DNA TGTGCCAGCAGTCCTGGTTCCCAGATCACAGATACGCAGTATTTT. This sequence joins TRBV28 and TRBJ2-3; D remains ambiguous. This CDR3 has 15 residues. Germline V gene lookup returns CDR1 MDHEN and CDR2 SYDVKM. Trimming removed 5 bases at V and 2 bases at J, with 14 bases between.

This clonotype was recorded a few times. The chain couples TRBV7-9 to TRBJ2-3; 11 bases map to TRBD2. CDR1 SEHNR and CDR2 FQNEAQ come from the germline V gene (reference sequence). The V gene end was trimmed by 2 bases and the J gene end by 4 bases; junction bases not matched to a gene: 14. CDR3 length: 19 residues. This CDR3 reads CASSLLPSGTSGKADTQYF. CDR3 nucleotides: TGTGCCAGCAGCTTACTTCCGAGTGGGACTAGCGGTAAAGCAGATACGCAGTATTTT.

Only a few counts were recorded for this clonotype. The chain carries TRBV14 and TRBJ2-4, with a tentative D call TRBD1 (6 bases). V shed 1 base and J shed 0 bases, with 10 bases lying between them. The CDR3 covers 16 residues. Germline CDR1 SGHDN, CDR2 FVKESK. The CDR3 sequence is CASSQGSGAAKNIQYF. The CDR3 nucleotides are TGTGCCAGCAGCCAAGGGTCAGGGGCAGCCAAAAACATTCAGTACTTC.

This clonotype was detected many times. The chain has TRBV7-9 and TRBJ2-5; no definite D call. The V gene's germline CDR1 is SEHNR and CDR2 FQNEAQ (reference sequence). V lost 7 bases and J 2 bases, leaving 8 bases between the germline ends. The CDR3 covers 12 residues. CDR3 amino acids: CASKPFQETQYF. For the CDR3, the DNA is TGTGCCAGCAAACCCTTTCAAGAGACCCAGTACTTC.

This clonotype was recorded many times. Its ends do not fully match the called genes, so a read error is possible. V and J are TRBV7-7 and TRBJ2-1, with 7 bases lining up with TRBD1. Germline CDR1 reads SSHAT; CDR2 reads FNYEAQ (reference sequence). The CDR3 runs 15 residues. CDR3 coding DNA: TGTGCTAGCAGCTTAGAACAGGGGACCTACAATGAGCAGTTCTTC. Protein sequence: CASSLEQGTYNEQFF.

This clonotype has more than one count but fewer than ten. The V gene is TRBV19, the J gene TRBJ2-1; 7 positions match TRBD2. After removal of 6 bases from V and 0 bases from J, the junction contained 5 bases not matched to a gene. This CDR3 spans 15 amino acids. Germline V gene lookup returns CDR1 LNHDA and CDR2 SQIVND (reference sequence). The CDR3 DNA reads as TGTGCCAGTAGCCCGCCGGGGGGCTCCTACAATGAGCAGTTCTTC. Residues: CASSPPGGSYNEQFF.

A few counts support this clonotype. CDR3 sequence: CSAPGTYEQYF. CDR3 bases: TGCAGTGCTCCCGGGACCTACGAGCAGTACTTC. This chain links TRBV20-1 with TRBJ2-7; a possible D gene is TRBD2 (5 bases). CDR1 and CDR2 (germline): DFQATT, SNEGSKA (reference sequence). Trimming pared 5 bases from V and 2 bases from J, leaving 7 bases between. The CDR3 length is 11 residues.